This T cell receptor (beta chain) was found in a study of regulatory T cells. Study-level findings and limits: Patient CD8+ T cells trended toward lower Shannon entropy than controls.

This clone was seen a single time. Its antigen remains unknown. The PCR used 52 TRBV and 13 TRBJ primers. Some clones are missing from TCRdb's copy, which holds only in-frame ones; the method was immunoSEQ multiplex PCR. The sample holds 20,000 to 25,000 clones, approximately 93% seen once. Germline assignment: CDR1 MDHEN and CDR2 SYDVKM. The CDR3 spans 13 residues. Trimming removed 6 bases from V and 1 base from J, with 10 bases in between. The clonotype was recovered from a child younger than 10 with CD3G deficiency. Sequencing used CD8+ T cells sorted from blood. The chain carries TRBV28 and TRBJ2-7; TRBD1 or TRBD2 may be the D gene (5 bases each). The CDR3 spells CASRGDDSYEQYF. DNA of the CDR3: TGTGCCAGCAGAGGGGACGATTCCTACGAGCAGTACTTC. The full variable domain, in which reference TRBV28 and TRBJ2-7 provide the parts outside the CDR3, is DVKVTQSSRYLVKRTGEKVFLECVQDMDHENMFWYRQDPGLGLRLIYFSYDVKMKEKGDIPEGYSVSREKKERFSLILESASTNQTSMYLCASRGDDSYEQYFGPGTRLTVT.